The source of this T cell receptor (beta chain) is a study of T cell responses to AZD1222 COVID-19 vaccine. Broader study findings: All repertoire sampling was performed exclusively after the peak T cell response. Nearly half of spike-specific TCRs reportedly go after variant regions that carry no mutations. Vaccine-related CD4 TCRs covered spike, predominating at 160-218 and 743-854.

Comment on this clone: Its specificity is unknown.

Deletions cut 4 bases from V and 7 bases from J, with 13 bases between. The germline CDR1 and CDR2 sequences are LNHDA and SQIVND (reference sequence). This CDR3 is built from 13 residues. Clones were read by immunoSEQ multiplex PCR, and TCRdb kept only the in-frame ones, dropping some. The profile shows about 100,000 clones, roughly 84% of them singletons. The receptor's source is an adult in good health. Specimen: peripheral blood, collected on day 0 of AZD1222 vaccination. The chain recombines TRBV19 with TRBJ1-2, with no clear D. The CDR3 DNA reads TGTGCCAGTAGTAACCTCCGACGTCCTGGCTACACCTTC. Translation gives CASSNLRRPGYTF.